The 19 T cell receptor beta chains presented below share a single source sample, sequenced in a study of blood T cell repertoires in COVID-19. Here immunoSEQ multiplex PCR was the method, and the copy in TCRdb shows in-frame clones only, minus some. Among about 270,000 clones, about four fifths were seen once, and the ten largest hold 2.5% to 3%. Sequencing was done on a sample of peripheral blood. Every receptor here comes from a woman aged 55-69 years with active or convalescent COVID-19.

The chain employs TRBV18 and TRBJ2-7, with TRBD1 matching 7 bases. V gave up 2 bases and J gave up 3 bases; unmatched junction bases: 16. This CDR3 is built from 18 residues. CDR1 KGHSH and CDR2 LQKENI come from the germline V gene. As DNA, the CDR3 is TGTGCCAGCTCACCAGGGTCAGGACAGGCCTTTTTCATCTACGAGCAGTACTTC. Translation: CASSPGSGQAFFIYEQYF.

V and J are TRBV4-3 and TRBJ1-3; D unresolved. Germline CDR1 reads LGHNA; CDR2 reads YSLEER. V lost 1 base, J lost 0 bases, and 7 bases lay in between. The CDR3 contains 15 residues. The CDR3 coding sequence is TGCGCCAGCAGCCAAGGCAGGCACTCTGGAAACACCATATATTTT. Translating gives CASSQGRHSGNTIYF.

The chain couples TRBV10-1 to TRBJ1-1; 9 positions match TRBD1. The germline gives CDR1 WNHNN, CDR2 SYGVQD (reference sequence). J lost 5 bases, V lost 3 bases, and 7 bases had no gene match. The CDR3 length is 15 residues. The CDR3 is CASSDKGQGPTEAFF. The CDR3 bases are TGCGCCAGCAGTGATAAAGGACAGGGGCCAACTGAAGCTTTCTTT.

The V and J genes are TRBV10-3 and TRBJ2-2; 8 bases are a match to TRBD1. The CDR3 sequence is 18 residues long. V dropped 0 bases and J dropped 0; count of bases not matched to a gene: 6. Germline lookup yields CDR1 ENHRY and CDR2 SYGVKD. For the CDR3, the DNA is TGTGCCATCAGTGAGTCAGGCTGGACAGGGCCGAACACCGGGGAGCTGTTTTTT. Its translation: CAISESGWTGPNTGELFF.

This chain uses TRBV7-3 with TRBJ2-2; possible D gene TRBD1, 6 bases. V dropped 6 bases and J dropped 3 bases, with 8 bases sitting between them. Germline values: CDR1 SGHTA, CDR2 FQGTGA. This CDR3 spans 13 amino acids. CDR3 DNA: TGTGCCAGCAGGACAGGTCACACCGGGGAGCTGTTTTTT. Encoded protein: CASRTGHTGELFF.

The chain employs TRBV3-1 (or the pseudogene TRBV3-2) and TRBJ1-3; D might be TRBD1 (6 bases). V was cut by 3 bases and J by 0 bases, with 15 bases left in between. There are 17 residues in the CDR3. Germline V lookup: CDR1 LGHDT, CDR2 YNNKEL (reference sequence). The CDR3 sequence is CASSQDGQLGSGNTIYF. Written as DNA, the CDR3 is TGTGCCAGCAGCCAGGATGGACAGCTCGGCTCTGGAAACACCATATATTTT.

The gene calls are TRBV7-2 and TRBJ2-5, with D maybe TRBD2 (5 bases). Germline assignment: CDR1 SGHTA and CDR2 FQGNSA. The CDR3 extends over 17 amino acids. Trimming shortened V by 0 bases and J by 4 bases, and 18 bases separated the two germline ends. The DNA of the CDR3 is TGTGCCAGCAGCTTAGCCCCTGGGAGCGAGGGTAGAGAGACCCAGTACTTC. It specifies CASSLAPGSEGRETQYF.

This rearrangement joins TRBV11-2 to TRBJ2-2; 9 nucleotides line up with TRBD2. Per the germline V gene, CDR1 is SGHAT and CDR2 is FQNNGV. J was trimmed by 6 bases and V by 8 bases; bases with no gene match: 7. The CDR3 extends over 14 amino acids. The chain's CDR3 is CASEKAGGPGELFF. CDR3 nucleotides: TGTGCCAGCGAGAAAGCGGGGGGCCCCGGGGAGCTGTTTTTT.

The table lists this clone with a count of one. The chain is built from TRBV7-8 and TRBJ2-2; 9 bases match TRBD2. Losses at the gene ends were 5 bases for V and 5 bases for J; bases not matched to a gene: 12. This CDR3 comprises 17 residues. Germline CDR1 is SGHVS and CDR2 is FQNEAQ. For the CDR3, the DNA is TGTGCCAGCAGCATCGTGACTAGCGGAACGGGGACCGGGGAGCTGTTTTTT. Amino acid sequence: CASSIVTSGTGTGELFF. The entire variable domain, with the rest obtained from reference TRBV7-8 and TRBJ2-2, is as follows: GAGVSQSPRYKVAKRGQDVALRCDPISGHVSLFWYQQALGQGPEFLTYFQNEAQLDKSGLPSDRFFAERPEGSVSTLKIQRTQQEDSAVYLCASSIVTSGTGTGELFFGEGSRLTVL.

The CDR3 region has the DNA TGTGCCAGCAGCGCCGGGGGTTTGGGCACTGAAGCTTTCTTT. Amino acids: CASSAGGLGTEAFF. The chain couples TRBV11-3 to TRBJ1-1; the D gene is possibly TRBD1 (5 bases). The CDR3 is 14 residues long. The V end was cut by 5 bases, the J end by 4 bases, with 14 bases between. CDR1 and CDR2 (germline): SGHNT, YENEEA.

DNA for the CDR3: TGTGCCAGCTCACCACGTCGTGTTGGGACAGGGGTCTCCATCTTCACTGAAGCTTTCTTT. It is translated as CASSPRRVGTGVSIFTEAFF. The genes are TRBV18 and TRBJ1-1; TRBD1 matches at 10 bases. This CDR3 contains 20 residues. Germline V CDR1 and CDR2: KGHSH, LQKENI. Germline trimming cut 1 base from V and 4 bases from J; bases unmatched to any gene: 18.

J is TRBJ2-1 and V is TRBV4-3, with 9 bases that match TRBD2. The CDR3 consists of 16 residues. V shed 0 bases and J 8 bases; nucleotides not matched to a gene: 8. Germline V CDR1 and CDR2: LGHNA, YSLEER. In DNA form, the CDR3 reads TGCGCCAGCAGCCAAGAAGCCAGCGGGGGGATCGATGAGCAGTTCTTC. It codes for CASSQEASGGIDEQFF.

V and J are TRBV4-1 and TRBJ2-2, with D possibly TRBD2 on 7 matching bases. The CDR3 totals 15 residues. In germline, CDR1 is MGHRA, CDR2 YSYEKL. Deletions cut 4 bases from V and 6 bases from J, with 15 bases between. The CDR3 is CASSRERGGAGELFF. The DNA for the CDR3 is TGCGCCAGCAGCCGGGAGAGGGGGGGCGCCGGGGAGCTGTTTTTT.

V usage is TRBV5-1 and J usage is TRBJ2-7; 10 bases align to TRBD1. Germline CDR1 SGHRS, CDR2 YFSETQ. The V segment lost 3 bases and the J segment 2 bases; nucleotides outside the gene matches: 11. This CDR3 region has 17 residues. CDR3 coding DNA: TGCGCCAGCAGCTCCGTCCTGATGGGACAGGGGACCTACGAGCAGTACTTC. Translated: CASSSVLMGQGTYEQYF.

This clone has more than one count but fewer than ten. The chain joins TRBV9 to TRBJ2-7; D is perhaps TRBD2 (6 bases). Between the trimmed V and J ends, which lost 0 bases and 6 bases, there was a span of 13 bases. The CDR3 covers 14 residues. Germline V gene data show CDR1 as SGDLS and CDR2 as YYNGEE. The CDR3 DNA follows: TGTGCCAGCAGCGTAGCGGAGGGATTCGGCGAGCAGTACTTC. Translating gives CASSVAEGFGEQYF.

This chain connects TRBV7-2 to TRBJ2-3, with TRBD2 matching 15 bases. The junction had 7 bases not matched to a gene; V was cut back by 4 bases and J by 8 bases. Germline V CDR1 and CDR2: SGHTA, FQGNSA. The CDR3 length is 16 residues. The CDR3: CASSSRTSGGAGTQYF. CDR3 sequence (DNA): TGTGCCAGCAGCTCCAGGACTAGCGGGGGGGCGGGTACGCAGTATTTT.

This clone was observed once. V and J are TRBV25-1 and TRBJ1-2; 8 bases are shared with TRBD1. There are 14 residues in the CDR3. Unmatched junction bases numbered 5, after V lost 2 bases and J lost 6 bases. CDR1 is MGHDK, CDR2 SYGVNS, per germline. Here the CDR3 DNA reads TGTGCCAGCAGTGAACCAGGGGGCTTCGATGGCTACACCTTC. It codes for CASSEPGGFDGYTF.

The chain has TRBV7-9 and TRBJ1-2, with 10 bases matching TRBD1. With V trimmed by 5 bases and J by 1 base, 4 bases remained unmatched. CDR3 size: 15 residues. Germline lookup yields CDR1 SEHNR and CDR2 FQNEAQ (reference sequence). CDR3 DNA sequence: TGTGCCAGCAGCGAAGGGACAGGGGATAACTATGGCTACACCTTC. Translation gives CASSEGTGDNYGYTF.

The chain joins TRBV2 to TRBJ1-1; tentatively, D is TRBD1 (5 bases). Trimming stripped 4 bases from V and 1 base from J, with 10 bases between. CDR3 length: 14 residues. The germline V gene encodes CDR1 SNHLY and CDR2 FYNNEI. CDR3 amino acids: CASSVFQGNTEAFF. The CDR3 nucleotides are TGTGCCAGCAGTGTCTTTCAGGGGAACACTGAAGCTTTCTTT.